This TCR beta chain was captured by sequencing in a study of blood T cell repertoires in COVID-19. Study information: From T cells, B-cell-depleted T cells, or PBMCs came the material, which was cDNA or gDNA.

This CDR3 region has 13 residues. V trimming: 7 bases; J trimming: 3 bases; junction bases outside the gene matches: 5. Germline V gene data show CDR1 as LNHDA and CDR2 as SQIVND (reference sequence). In the original processing: The authors estimated nucleated cell counts from reference gene primer amplification. TCRdb's copy holds only in-frame clones and misses some; the assay was immunoSEQ multiplex PCR. The D gene and trimming were derived from the DNA, and the V and J assignments and clone size from that table. The sample records about 69,000 clones, 89% being singletons. The TCR was taken from a woman aged 50 to 60 with active COVID-19. The sample taken for sequencing was peripheral blood. This sequence joins TRBV19 and TRBJ1-1; 7 nucleotides align to TRBD1. Here the CDR3 reads CASNQDRDTEAFF. The CDR3 DNA reads as TGTGCCAGTAACCAAGACAGGGACACTGAAGCTTTCTTT.